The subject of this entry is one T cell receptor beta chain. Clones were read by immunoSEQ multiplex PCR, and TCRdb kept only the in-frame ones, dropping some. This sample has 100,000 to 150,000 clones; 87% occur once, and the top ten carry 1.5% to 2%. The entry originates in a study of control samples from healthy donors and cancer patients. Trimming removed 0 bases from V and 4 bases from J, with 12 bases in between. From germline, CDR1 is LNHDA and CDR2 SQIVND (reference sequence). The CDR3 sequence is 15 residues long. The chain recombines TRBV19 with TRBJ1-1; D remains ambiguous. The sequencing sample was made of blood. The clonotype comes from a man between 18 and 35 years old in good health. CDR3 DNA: TGTGCCAGTAGTATAGATCAACGGGGAACCACTGAAGCTTTCTTT. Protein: CASSIDQRGTTEAFF.